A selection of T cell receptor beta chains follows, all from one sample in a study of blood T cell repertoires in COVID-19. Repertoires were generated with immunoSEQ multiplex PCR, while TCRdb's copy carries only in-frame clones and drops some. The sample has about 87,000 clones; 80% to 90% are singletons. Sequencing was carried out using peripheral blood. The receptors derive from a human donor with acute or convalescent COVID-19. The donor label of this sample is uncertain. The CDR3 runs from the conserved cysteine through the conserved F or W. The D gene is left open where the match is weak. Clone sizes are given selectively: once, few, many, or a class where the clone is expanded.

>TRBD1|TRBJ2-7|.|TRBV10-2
CASRQTGVSHEQYF
TGCGCCAGCAGACAGACAGGGGTTTCCCACGAGCAGTACTTC
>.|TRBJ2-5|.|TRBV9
CASSVVGGFGETQYF
TGTGCCAGCAGCGTAGTGGGGGGTTTCGGAGAGACCCAGTACTTC
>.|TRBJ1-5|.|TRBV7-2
CASSLAPAGGNQPQHF
TGTGCCAGCAGCTTAGCCCCCGCGGGGGGTAATCAGCCCCAGCATTTT
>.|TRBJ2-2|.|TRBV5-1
CASSGSAGNTGELFF
TGCGCCAGCAGCGGGTCTGCAGGAAACACCGGGGAGCTGTTTTTT
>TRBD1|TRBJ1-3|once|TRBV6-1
CASSEAHRGSGNTIYF
TGTGCCAGCAGTGAAGCTCACAGGGGATCTGGAAACACCATATATTTT
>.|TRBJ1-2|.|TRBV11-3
CASSLGARGDGYTF
TGTGCCAGCAGCTTGGGCGCCAGGGGCGACGGCTACACCTTC
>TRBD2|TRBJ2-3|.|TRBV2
CASKTYSGGGDTQYF
TGTGCCAGCAAAACCTATAGCGGGGGAGGTGATACGCAGTATTTT
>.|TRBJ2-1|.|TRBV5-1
CASNRDTNNEQFF
TGCGCCAGCAACCGGGACACTAACAATGAGCAGTTCTTC
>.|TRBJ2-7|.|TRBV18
CASSTGLTSYEQYF
TGTGCCAGCTCTACGGGACTGACATCCTACGAGCAGTACTTC
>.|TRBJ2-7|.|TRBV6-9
CATCGVRNASSYEQYF
TGTGCCACCTGTGGAGTAAGGAATGCCAGCTCCTACGAGCAGTACTTC
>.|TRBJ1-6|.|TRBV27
CASSLRTVYNSPLHF
TGTGCCAGCAGTTTGCGGACAGTGTATAATTCACCCCTCCACTTT
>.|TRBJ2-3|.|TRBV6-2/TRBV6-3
CASSWGGATDTQYF
TGTGCCAGCAGTTGGGGGGGGGCAACAGATACGCAGTATTTT
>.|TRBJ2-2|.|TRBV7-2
CASSLIPGTGELFF
TGTGCCAGCAGCCTAATCCCAGGCACCGGGGAGCTGTTTTTT
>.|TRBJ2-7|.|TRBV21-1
CASSPWAEPYEQYF
TGTGCCAGCAGCCCTTGGGCAGAGCCCTACGAGCAGTACTTC
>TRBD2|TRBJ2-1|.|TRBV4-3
CASSQDPAGGRYNEQFF
TGCGCCAGCAGCCAAGATCCGGCGGGGGGGCGTTACAATGAGCAGTTCTTC
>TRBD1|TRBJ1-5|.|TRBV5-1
CASSVGTDKGQPQHF
TGCGCCAGCAGCGTCGGGACAGATAAAGGTCAGCCCCAGCATTTT
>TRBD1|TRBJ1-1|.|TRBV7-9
CASSSASDRGEAFF
TGTGCCAGCAGCTCCGCTTCCGACAGGGGTGAAGCTTTCTTT
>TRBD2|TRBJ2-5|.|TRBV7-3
CASSLSGGARETQYF
TGTGCCAGCAGCTTGAGCGGGGGGGCCCGAGAGACCCAGTACTTC
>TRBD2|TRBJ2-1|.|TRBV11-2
CASSPRTSGGLNEQFF
TGTGCCAGCAGCCCGAGGACTAGCGGGGGCCTCAATGAGCAGTTCTTC
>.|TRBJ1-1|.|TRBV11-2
CASSFFASGTEAFF
TGTGCCAGCAGCTTTTTCGCTTCGGGCACTGAAGCTTTCTTT
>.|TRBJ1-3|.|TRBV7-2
CASSLGGAVSGNTIYF
TGTGCCAGCAGCTTAGGCGGGGCAGTTTCTGGAAACACCATATATTTT
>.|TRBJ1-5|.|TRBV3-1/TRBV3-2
CASSQGRGGNQPQHF
TGTGCCAGCAGCCAAGGCAGGGGCGGCAATCAGCCCCAGCATTTT